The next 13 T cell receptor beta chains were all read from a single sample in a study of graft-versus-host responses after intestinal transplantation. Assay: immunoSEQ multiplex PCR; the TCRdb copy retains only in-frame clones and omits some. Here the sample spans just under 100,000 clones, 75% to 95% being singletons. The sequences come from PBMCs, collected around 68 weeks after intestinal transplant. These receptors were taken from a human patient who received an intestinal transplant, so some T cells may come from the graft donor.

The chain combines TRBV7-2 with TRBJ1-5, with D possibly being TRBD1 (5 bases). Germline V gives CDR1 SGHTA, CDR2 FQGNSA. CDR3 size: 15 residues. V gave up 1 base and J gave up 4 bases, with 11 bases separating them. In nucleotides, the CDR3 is TGTGCCAGCAGCTTAGGCCCGGGGGTGAATCAGCCCCAGCATTTT. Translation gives CASSLGPGVNQPQHF.

In nucleotides, the CDR3 is TGTGCCAGCAGGTTAGAGTTACAGGGGAACACTGAAGCTTTCTTT. Protein product: CASRLELQGNTEAFF. The chain recombines TRBV6-1 with TRBJ1-1; D might be TRBD1 (6 bases). Germline CDR1 and CDR2: MNHNS and SASEGT. Trimming removed 6 bases from V and 1 base from J, with 15 bases in between. The CDR3 loop spans 15 amino acids.

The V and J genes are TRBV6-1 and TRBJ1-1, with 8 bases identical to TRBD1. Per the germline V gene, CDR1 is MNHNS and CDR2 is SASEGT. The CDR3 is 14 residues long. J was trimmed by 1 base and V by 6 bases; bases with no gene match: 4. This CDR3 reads CASRMTGANTEAFF. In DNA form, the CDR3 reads TGTGCCAGCAGAATGACAGGGGCGAACACTGAAGCTTTCTTT.

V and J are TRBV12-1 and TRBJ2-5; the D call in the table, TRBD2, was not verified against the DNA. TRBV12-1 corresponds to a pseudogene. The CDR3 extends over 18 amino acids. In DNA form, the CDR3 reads TGTGCCAGCGGCCCGGGGGGCGGGGAAACCAACTACCAAGAGACCCAGTACTTC. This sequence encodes CASGPGGGETNYQETQYF.

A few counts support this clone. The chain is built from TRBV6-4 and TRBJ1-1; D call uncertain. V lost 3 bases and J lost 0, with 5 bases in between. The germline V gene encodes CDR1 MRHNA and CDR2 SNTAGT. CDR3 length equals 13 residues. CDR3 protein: CASSDYLNTEAFF. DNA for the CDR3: TGTGCCAGCAGTGATTACCTGAACACTGAAGCTTTCTTT.

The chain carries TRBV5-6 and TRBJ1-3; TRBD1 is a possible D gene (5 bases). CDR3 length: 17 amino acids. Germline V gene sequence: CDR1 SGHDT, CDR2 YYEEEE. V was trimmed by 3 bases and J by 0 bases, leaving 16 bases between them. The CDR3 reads CASSSPVGGYSGNTIYF. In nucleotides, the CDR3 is TGTGCCAGCAGCTCCCCCGTCGGGGGGTACTCTGGAAACACCATATATTTT.

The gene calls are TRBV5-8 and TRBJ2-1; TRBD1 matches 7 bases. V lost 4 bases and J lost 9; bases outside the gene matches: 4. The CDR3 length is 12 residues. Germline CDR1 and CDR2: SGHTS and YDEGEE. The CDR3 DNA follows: TGTGCCAGCAGCGGCAGGGGGATTGAGCAGTTCTTC. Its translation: CASSGRGIEQFF.

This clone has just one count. The CDR3 sequence is CASSDLDRVYQPQHF. DNA for the CDR3: TGTGCCAGCAGTGACCTTGACAGGGTCTACCAGCCCCAGCATTTT. This chain joins TRBV2 and TRBJ1-5; TRBD1 matches 7 bases. Germline assignment: CDR1 SNHLY and CDR2 FYNNEI. The ends lost 3 bases at V and 7 bases at J; junction bases unmatched: 9. This CDR3 comprises 15 residues.

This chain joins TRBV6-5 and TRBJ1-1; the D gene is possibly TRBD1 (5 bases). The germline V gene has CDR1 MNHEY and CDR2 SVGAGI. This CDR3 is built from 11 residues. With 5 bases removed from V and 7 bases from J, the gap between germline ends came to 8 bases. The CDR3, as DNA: TGTGCCAGCAGTCCGGGGGATGAAGCTTTCTTT. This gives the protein CASSPGDEAFF.

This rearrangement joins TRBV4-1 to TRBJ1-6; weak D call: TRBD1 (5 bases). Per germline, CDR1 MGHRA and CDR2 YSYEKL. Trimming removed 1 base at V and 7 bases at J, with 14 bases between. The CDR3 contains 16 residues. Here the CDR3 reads CASSQGQQAGNSPLHF. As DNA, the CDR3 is TGCGCCAGCAGCCAAGGTCAACAGGCTGGAAATTCACCCCTCCACTTT.

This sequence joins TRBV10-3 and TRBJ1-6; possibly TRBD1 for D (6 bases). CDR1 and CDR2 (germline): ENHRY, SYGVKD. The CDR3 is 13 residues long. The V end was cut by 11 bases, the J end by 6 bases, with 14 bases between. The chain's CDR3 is CAGRQAFNSPLHF. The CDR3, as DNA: TGTGCCGGCAGACAGGCTTTTAATTCACCCCTCCACTTT.

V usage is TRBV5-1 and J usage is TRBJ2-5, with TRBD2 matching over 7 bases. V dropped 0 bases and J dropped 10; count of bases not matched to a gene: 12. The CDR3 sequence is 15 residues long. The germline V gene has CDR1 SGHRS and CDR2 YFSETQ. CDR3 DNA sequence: TGCGCCAGCAGCTTGGGCTCGGGAGGCCCCGCGGGCCAGTACTTC. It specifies CASSLGSGGPAGQYF.

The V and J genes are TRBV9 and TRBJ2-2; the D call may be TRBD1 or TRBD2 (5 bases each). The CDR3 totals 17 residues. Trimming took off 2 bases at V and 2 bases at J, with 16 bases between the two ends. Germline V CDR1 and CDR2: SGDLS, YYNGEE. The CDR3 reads CASSVLGLAPNTGELFF. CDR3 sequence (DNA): TGTGCCAGCAGCGTGCTGGGGCTAGCCCCTAACACCGGGGAGCTGTTTTTT. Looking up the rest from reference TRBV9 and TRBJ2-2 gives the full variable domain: DSGVTQTPKHLITATGQRVTLRCSPRSGDLSVYWYQQSLDQGLQFLIQYYNGEERAKGNILERFSAQQFPDLHSELNLSSLELGDSALYFCASSVLGLAPNTGELFFGEGSRLTVL.